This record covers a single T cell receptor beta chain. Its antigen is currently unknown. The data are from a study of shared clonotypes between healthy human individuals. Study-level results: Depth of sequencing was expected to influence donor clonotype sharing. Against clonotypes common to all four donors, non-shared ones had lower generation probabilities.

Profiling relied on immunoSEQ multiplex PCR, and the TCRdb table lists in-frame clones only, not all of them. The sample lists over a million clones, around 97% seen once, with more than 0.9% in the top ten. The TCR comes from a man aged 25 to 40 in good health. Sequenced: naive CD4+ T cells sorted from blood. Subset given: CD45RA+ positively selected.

Written as DNA, the CDR3 is TGTGCCAGCAGTGCCGCGGGACTAACTACCTACGAGCAGTACTTC. As protein: CASSAAGLTTYEQYF. The V call is TRBV6-1, the J call TRBJ2-7; TRBD2 matches 7 bases. The germline V gene has CDR1 MNHNS and CDR2 SASEGT. The V segment lost 4 bases and the J segment 2 bases; nucleotides outside the gene matches: 8. The CDR3 has 15 residues.